The source of this T cell receptor (beta chain) is a study of OX40 agonist ivuxolimab in advanced cancers. For context, the study as a whole: The costimulatory receptor OX40 (CD134) was targeted by ivuxolimab, a fully human IgG2 agonistic monoclonal antibody. A male proportion of roughly 80% and a mean age of approximately 55 years, ranging from 23 to 79, were recorded for the dose-escalation cohort. Peripheral TCRbeta sequencing was intended to test whether TCR sequence diversity was altered and clonal T-cell expansion was caused by ivuxolimab. Partial responses were achieved by three dose-escalation patients, of whom one had hepatocellular carcinoma and two had cutaneous melanoma. Patients were allowed to have had prior anti-PD-1, anti-PD-L1 or anti-CTLA-4 therapy, and around 43% of the dose-escalation patients had been treated with checkpoint inhibitors. Intravenous ivuxolimab was administered to patients every 2 weeks at six dose levels: 0.01, 0.1, 0.3, 1.5, 3 and 10 mg/kg. The paper describes the monotherapy dose-escalation part (N of about 52 patients) of the phase I trial of ivuxolimab. Of the approximately 50 dose-escalation patients, hepatocellular carcinoma was present in about 20, melanoma in roughly 15, renal cell carcinoma in 9 and head and neck cancer in 9.

Patients with a history of autoimmune disease or receiving systemic immunosuppression were excluded from the trial. Peripheral blood for TCR sequencing was drawn from every dose cohort at baseline, at cycle 4 day 1 and at cycle 7 day 1. The samples were taken from a phase I, first-in-human, multicenter, open-label dose-escalation trial of ivuxolimab. Adults with locally advanced or metastatic melanoma, renal cell carcinoma, hepatocellular carcinoma or head and neck squamous cell carcinoma were enrolled in the trial. Before TCR sequencing, CD4+ and CD8+ T cells were separately sorted from peripheral blood. Study-wide conclusions, independent of this receptor: The antigen specificity of the clonally expanded peripheral T cells was not determined. Low levels of normalized T-cell clonal expansion were also seen in some patients who did not respond. In the 0.1-3.0 mg/kg groups, partial responders were among the patients with the lowest normalized peripheral clonal expansion, particularly in CD8+ T cells. At doses of 0.1 to 3.0 mg/kg, clonal expansion of both CD4+ and CD8+ blood T cells was observed from baseline to week 6. After ivuxolimab, CD8+ T cells had more expanded clones than CD4+ T cells on average.

This clone has a single count. Its antigen target is currently unknown. No much larger clonotype is one base removed from it; base qualities were not supplied. Genomic DNA was extracted from sorted cells for sequencing of the TCRbeta CDR3 region. The immunoSEQ Assay was used for sequencing of TCRbeta CDR3 regions. In TCRdb, the immuneACCESS table is reduced to in-frame sequences with V and J assigned. These tables do not hold every clone; where another copy was compared, an unresolved V gene accounts for under half, and the others remain unexplained. For this sample there are tens of thousands of clones; approximately 78% appear just once. The ten biggest clones cover more than 1.5% of the sample. CDR1 is given as SGHNT and CDR2 as YYREEE, both from the germline V gene (reference sequence). V trim: 2 bases; J trim: 11 bases; unmatched bases: 3. The CDR3 covers 13 residues, taking in both the cysteine and the phenylalanine. Only the CDR3 region is kept as DNA, spanning 39 bases read in frame from base 1.

Sequencing used CD4+ or CD8+ T cells sorted from blood, obtained in a trial of the OX40 agonist ivuxolimab. The TCR sequence derives from an adult with an advanced solid tumor such as melanoma, head and neck, liver or kidney cancer. The rearranged chain carries TRBV5-4 and TRBJ2-2, and 10 junction bases match TRBD1. In nucleotide form, the sequence is TGTGCCAGCAGCTTCGACAGGGGGCGCGAGCTGTTTTTT. Translated, this gives CASSFDRGRELFF. The entire variable domain, with the stretches around the CDR3 drawn from the reference TRBV5-4 and TRBJ2-2 proteins, is ETGVTQSPTHLIKTRGQQVTLRCSSQSGHNTVSWYQQALGQGPQFIFQYYREEENGRGNFPPRFSGLQFPNYSSELNVNALELDDSALYLCASSFDRGRELFFGEGSRLTVL.